This passage covers 27 T cell receptor beta chains from one sample sequenced in a study of vaccination effects on CD4 cells after COVID-19. Only in-frame clones appear in the TCRdb table, and some are missing; sequencing was by immunoSEQ multiplex PCR. The repertoire holds approximately 76,000 clones, with about 79% as singletons. Antigen specificity for these receptors is unknown. Antigen-specific CD4+ T cell clonotypes were called by their expansion after viral peptide-pool culture in ViraFEST. CD4+ T cells were isolated after less than 13 days of culture. Neither prior SARS-CoV-2 infection nor positive nucleocapsid antibodies were present in the vaccine recipients. This specimen consisted of CD4+ T cells from PBMCs cultured with SARS-CoV-2 spike peptides, obtained before COVID-19 vaccination. These receptors all stem from a human donor who received a COVID-19 vaccine.

This clone was counted between two and nine times. The chain is built from TRBV3-1 (or the pseudogene TRBV3-2) and TRBJ1-5; tentatively, D is TRBD1 (5 bases). Germline CDR1 reads LGHDT; CDR2 reads YNNKEL (reference sequence). The CDR3 is made up of 13 amino acids. Trimming removed 5 bases from V and 3 bases from J, with 8 bases in between. As DNA, the CDR3 is TGTGCCAGCAGCGCGGGGGACAATCAGCCCCAGCATTTT. It specifies CASSAGDNQPQHF.

The CDR3 DNA sequence: TGTGCCAGCAGTAAACCCCTAGCGGGTGCCTACGAGCAGTACGTC. Amino acid sequence: CASSKPLAGAYEQYV. The rearrangement links TRBV6-2 or TRBV6-3 to TRBJ2-7; 8 bases match TRBD2. The CDR3 runs to 15 residues. Trimming took 5 bases from V and 2 from J; bases not matched to a gene: 8. Germline V lookup: CDR1 MNHEY, CDR2 SVGEGT.

The chain joins TRBV6-1 to TRBJ1-6; the match to TRBD1 covers 8 bases. The germline V gene encodes CDR1 MNHNS and CDR2 SASEGT. This CDR3 is 13 amino acids long. CDR3 region: CGSGQGNNSPLHF. CDR3 coding DNA: TGTGGCTCCGGACAGGGCAATAATTCACCCCTCCACTTT.

V gene TRBV28 combines with J gene TRBJ1-1; D call uncertain. This CDR3 contains 13 residues. Looked up from germline, CDR1 is MDHEN and CDR2 is SYDVKM. CDR3 sequence (DNA): TGTGCGATCCGAAATCCCCTGAACACTGAAGCTTTCTTT. Protein product: CAIRNPLNTEAFF.

The genes are TRBV10-2 and TRBJ1-5; TRBD1 is a possible D gene (5 bases). CDR3 length: 17 residues. The V gene lost 0 bases and the J gene lost 0 bases, with 12 bases spanning the gap. CDR1 WSHSY and CDR2 SAAADI come from the germline V gene. The chain's CDR3 is CASSESTGGGSNQPQHF. CDR3 sequence (DNA): TGCGCCAGCAGTGAGTCGACTGGGGGTGGTAGCAATCAGCCCCAGCATTTT.

This chain links TRBV9 with TRBJ1-2; possibly TRBD1 for D (5 bases). The V gene lost 4 bases and the J gene lost 8 bases, with 12 bases spanning the gap. From germline, CDR1 is SGDLS and CDR2 YYNGEE. This CDR3 is 12 amino acids long. CDR3 nucleotide sequence: TGTGCCAGCAGCATGACAGCTGGAGGCTACACCTTC. Its translation: CASSMTAGGYTF.

This clone was found a few times. J is TRBJ1-2 and V is TRBV5-5; D is perhaps TRBD1 (5 bases). Per germline, CDR1 SGHKS and CDR2 YYEKEE (reference sequence). The V and J ends lost 1 base and 5 bases respectively, with 12 bases between them. The CDR3 spans 14 residues. CDR3 DNA sequence: TGTGCCAGCAGCTTGTCGGGGTCAGGGTATGGCTACACCTTC. This gives the protein CASSLSGSGYGYTF.

This clone is a singleton in its sample. V gene TRBV11-3 combines with J gene TRBJ2-3; D tentatively reads TRBD1 or TRBD2 (7 bases each). In germline, CDR1 is SGHNT, CDR2 YENEEA. CDR3 length: 14 amino acids. The V end lost 4 bases, the J end lost 6 bases, and 14 bases lay between the germline ends. CDR3 residues: CASSSPQGGDTQYF. The CDR3 nucleotides are TGTGCCAGCAGCTCCCCCCAGGGGGGGGATACGCAGTATTTT.

The chain employs TRBV28 and TRBJ2-7; TRBD2 is a possible D gene (6 bases). Trimming took off 4 bases at V and 0 bases at J, with 10 bases between the two ends. The CDR3 is 14 amino acids. Germline-derived CDR1 and CDR2 are MDHEN and SYDVKM. The CDR3 is CASSSVRDSYEQYV. CDR3 nucleotides: TGTGCCAGCAGTTCGGTGCGGGACTCCTACGAGCAGTACGTC.

The gene calls are TRBV9 and TRBJ2-1, with D possibly being TRBD2 (6 bases). CDR1 is SGDLS and CDR2 is YYNGEE in the germline V gene. V lost 0 bases to trimming and J lost 8 bases, with 12 bases between them. There are 14 residues in the CDR3. The CDR3 coding sequence is TGTGCCAGCAGCGTAGGGCAGGAGGGCGATGAGCAGTTCTTC. Protein product: CASSVGQEGDEQFF.

This rearrangement joins TRBV7-3 to TRBJ2-7; D unclear. Trimming removed 8 bases at V and 2 bases at J, with 22 bases between. This CDR3 region has 16 residues. Germline V CDR1 and CDR2: SGHTA, FQGTGA. CDR3 region: CASHSPIRRNAYEQYV. The CDR3 bases are TGTGCCAGCCACTCCCCCATCAGGCGGAACGCCTACGAGCAGTACGTC.

The gene calls are TRBV5-1 and TRBJ2-5; the match to TRBD2 covers 7 bases. Losses at the gene ends were 4 bases for V and 5 bases for J; bases not matched to a gene: 14. CDR3 length: 16 residues. Germline V gene lookup returns CDR1 SGHRS and CDR2 YFSETQ. The CDR3 here is CASSTSPSGVGETQYF. DNA of the CDR3: TGCGCCAGCAGCACTTCGCCCAGCGGGGTGGGGGAGACCCAGTACTTC.

This clone occurred a few times. The same CDR3 is also encoded by other DNA sequences in this sample. The rearrangement links TRBV7-2 to TRBJ2-5, with unresolved D. The germline V gene has CDR1 SGHTA and CDR2 FQGNSA. The V end was cut by 0 bases, the J end by 5 bases, with 1 base between. CDR3 length: 11 residues. The CDR3 nucleotides are TGTGCCAGCAGCTTAGCGGAGACCCAGTACTTC. It translates to CASSLAETQYF.

This clone came up a few times. The chain employs TRBV7-2 and TRBJ2-2; D call uncertain. The V end lost 2 bases, the J end lost 2 bases, and 3 bases lay between the germline ends. Germline V gives CDR1 SGHTA, CDR2 FQGNSA. The CDR3 sequence is 13 residues long. The CDR3 DNA reads as TGTGCCAGCAGCTTATTCAACACCGGGGAGCTGTTTTTT. Protein: CASSLFNTGELFF.

The V gene is TRBV7-7, the J gene TRBJ2-3; 7 bases line up with TRBD2. Germline loops: CDR1 SSHAT, CDR2 FNYEAQ (reference sequence). The ends lost 3 bases at V and 0 bases at J; junction bases unmatched: 3. CDR3 length: 15 residues. The CDR3, as DNA: TGTGCCAGCAGCTTTGGGGGGGGAAGCACAGATACGCAGTATTTT. It translates to CASSFGGGSTDTQYF.

The chain uses TRBV4-1 and TRBJ2-2; 9 nucleotides line up with TRBD2. This CDR3 spans 16 amino acids. The junction had 5 bases not matched to a gene; V was cut back by 4 bases and J by 2 bases. Germline V gene sequence: CDR1 MGHRA, CDR2 YSYEKL. This CDR3 is CASSPGTSPNTGELFF. CDR3 in DNA: TGCGCCAGCAGCCCCGGGACTAGCCCTAACACCGGGGAGCTGTTTTTT.

This chain's CDR3 is CASSYPHAGAEAFF. CDR3 sequence (DNA): TGTGCCAGCAGTTACCCTCATGCAGGCGCTGAAGCTTTCTTT. This rearrangement joins TRBV6-6 to TRBJ1-1; D remains ambiguous. Per the germline V gene, CDR1 is MNHNY and CDR2 is SVGAGI (reference sequence). The CDR3 consists of 14 residues. V gave up 2 bases and J gave up 6 bases, with 13 bases separating them.

This clone was counted between two and nine times. This chain connects TRBV18 to TRBJ1-1; tentative D call: TRBD1 (5 bases). Germline V gene lookup returns CDR1 KGHSH and CDR2 LQKENI. Trimming cost V 6 bases and J 5 bases, with 13 bases left between them. The length of the CDR3 is 13 residues. CDR3 nucleotides: TGTGCCAGCTCCCGGGACCCCCAGACTGAAGCTTTCTTT. Amino acid sequence: CASSRDPQTEAFF.

The chain uses TRBV6-6 and TRBJ1-6; D is possibly TRBD1 (6 bases). Germline-derived CDR1 and CDR2 are MNHNY and SVGAGI (reference sequence). V lost 5 bases and J lost 4, with 9 bases in between. The CDR3 is 14 residues long. The DNA for the CDR3 is TGTGCCAGCAGTAAACAGGGTTATAATTCACCCCTCCACTTT. Translating it yields CASSKQGYNSPLHF.

The genes are TRBV5-8 and TRBJ1-3; TRBD1 aligns across 8 bases. J gave up 4 bases and V 4 bases, and 7 bases lay outside the gene matches. The CDR3 extends over 15 amino acids. The germline gives CDR1 SGHTS, CDR2 YDEGEE. CDR3: CASSARGHGGNTIYF. The DNA of the CDR3 is TGTGCCAGCAGCGCCAGGGGGCATGGCGGAAACACCATATATTTT. Full variable domain (rest looked up from reference TRBV5-8 and TRBJ1-3): EAGVTQSPTHLIKTRGQQATLRCSPISGHTSVYWYQQALGLGLQFLLWYDEGEERNRGNFPPRFSGRQFPNYSSELNVNALELEDSALYLCASSARGHGGNTIYFGEGSWLTVV.

This clone was seen a few times. This chain connects TRBV11-2 to TRBJ1-6; D is perhaps TRBD1 (6 bases). The CDR3 runs 17 residues. Trimming cost V 3 bases and J 5 bases, with 17 bases left between them. Germline V lookup: CDR1 SGHAT, CDR2 FQNNGV. The CDR3 reads CASSFRETGTNNSPLHF. The CDR3 nucleotides are TGTGCCAGCAGCTTCAGGGAAACCGGGACAAATAATTCACCCCTCCACTTT.

V usage is TRBV27 and J usage is TRBJ2-5; possibly TRBD2 for D (5 bases). CDR3 size: 15 residues. CDR1 and CDR2 (germline): MNHEY, SMNVEV (reference sequence). With 3 bases removed from V and 5 bases from J, the gap between germline ends came to 16 bases. The CDR3 sequence: CASSLAGVRDETQYF. CDR3 sequence (DNA): TGTGCCAGCAGTTTGGCCGGGGTTAGGGATGAGACCCAGTACTTC.

The V gene is TRBV24-1, the J gene TRBJ2-5, with D unclear. This CDR3 region has 15 residues. CDR1 is KGHDR, CDR2 SFDVKD, per germline. Trimming pared 3 bases from V and 4 bases from J, leaving 14 bases between. The CDR3 DNA follows: TGTGCCACCAGTGATCGACATAGGTGGGGAGAGACCCAGTACTTC. This encodes CATSDRHRWGETQYF.

This chain joins TRBV4-1 and TRBJ2-4, with D hard to call. The CDR3 is made up of 15 amino acids. Germline V gene lookup returns CDR1 MGHRA and CDR2 YSYEKL. With 0 bases removed from V and 6 bases from J, the gap between germline ends came to 12 bases. CDR3 DNA sequence: TGCGCCAGCAGCCAAGAGCCGCGATCCCTAAACATTCAGTACTTC. Its protein product is CASSQEPRSLNIQYF.

The chain combines TRBV5-1 with TRBJ1-1; D not resolved. Between the trimmed V and J ends, which lost 1 base and 1 base, there was a span of 11 bases. The CDR3 loop spans 15 amino acids. Germline V gene data show CDR1 as SGHRS and CDR2 as YFSETQ. The CDR3 spells CASSLLSTSNTEAFF. The CDR3 bases are TGCGCCAGCAGCTTGCTCAGCACTTCGAACACTGAAGCTTTCTTT.

CDR3 nucleotides: TGTGCCAGCAACCGACAGCCGAACACTGAAGCTTTCTTT. This gives the protein CASNRQPNTEAFF. The chain is built from TRBV6-5 and TRBJ1-1, with D possibly TRBD1 on 5 matching bases. Looked up from germline, CDR1 is MNHEY and CDR2 is SVGAGI. Trimming stripped 7 bases from V and 1 base from J, with 10 bases between. CDR3 length equals 13 residues.

The chain combines TRBV7-8 with TRBJ1-1; D not resolved. The CDR3 length is 12 residues. CDR1 and CDR2 from the germline V gene are SGHVS and FQNEAQ. V lost 5 bases and J lost 3, with 7 bases in between. CDR3 protein: CASSLSDTEAFF. The CDR3 DNA is TGTGCCAGCAGCCTCTCCGACACTGAAGCTTTCTTT.